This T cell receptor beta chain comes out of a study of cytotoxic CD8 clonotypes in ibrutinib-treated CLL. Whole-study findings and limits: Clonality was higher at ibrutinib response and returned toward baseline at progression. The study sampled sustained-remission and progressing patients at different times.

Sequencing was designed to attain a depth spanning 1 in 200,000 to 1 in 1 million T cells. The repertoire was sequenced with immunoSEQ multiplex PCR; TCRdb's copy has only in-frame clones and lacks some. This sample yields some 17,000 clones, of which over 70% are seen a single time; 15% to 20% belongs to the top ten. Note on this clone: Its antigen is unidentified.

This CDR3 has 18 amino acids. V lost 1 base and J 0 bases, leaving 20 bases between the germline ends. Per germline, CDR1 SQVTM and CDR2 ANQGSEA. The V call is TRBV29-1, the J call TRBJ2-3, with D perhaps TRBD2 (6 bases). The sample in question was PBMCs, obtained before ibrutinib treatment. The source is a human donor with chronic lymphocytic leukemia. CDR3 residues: CSVEGLGLAAASTDTQYF. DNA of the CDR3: TGCAGCGTTGAAGGGCTGGGATTAGCGGCGGCTAGCACAGATACGCAGTATTTT.